This TCR beta chain was captured in a study of blood T cell repertoires in COVID-19. Across the whole study: COVID-19 samples from acute and convalescent phases originated in the United States, Italy and Spain. In each case, the material was cDNA or gDNA derived from T cells, B-cell-depleted T cells, or PBMCs.

The CDR3 is made up of 14 amino acids. Trimming pared 5 bases from V and 4 bases from J, leaving 14 bases between. Germline V lookup: CDR1 SGHAT, CDR2 FQNNGV. Methods used by the authors: Amplified reference gene primers provided the basis for estimating nucleated cell counts. Sequenced by immunoSEQ multiplex PCR; TCRdb stores in-frame clones only, minus some. The V and J calls and the clone size are those of that table, but D and trimming were determined from the DNA. The sample consists of more than 130,000 clones, around 80% of them appearing once. This receptor was identified in a woman of 80 years or more in a cohort sampled during active or convalescent COVID-19. Sequencing used peripheral blood. J is TRBJ1-2 and V is TRBV11-2, with a tentative D call TRBD1 (6 bases). This chain's CDR3 is CASSHDRGAYGYTF. The CDR3 nucleotides read TGTGCCAGCAGCCACGACCGGGGGGCCTATGGCTACACCTTC.